The clone carrying this TCR beta chain was seen just once. CDR1 and CDR2 from the germline V gene are MNHNS and SASEGT. The CDR3 runs 15 residues. Trimming pared 4 bases from V and 10 bases from J, leaving 17 bases between. The data stem from a study of blood T cell repertoires in COVID-19. Study as a whole: COVID-19 samples, acute and convalescent, were from the United States, Italy and Spain. In each case, the material was cDNA or gDNA derived from T cells, B-cell-depleted T cells, or PBMCs.

Original handling: By means of reference gene primer amplification, nucleated cell counts were estimated. Repertoires were generated with immunoSEQ multiplex PCR, while TCRdb's copy carries only in-frame clones and drops some. For V, J and clone size, that table is used; D and trimming come from the DNA. The table has 80,000 to 90,000 clones, more than 60% seen once. The source material was peripheral blood. The chain has TRBV6-1 and TRBJ1-6; D is unresolved. The source of this sequence is a man aged 65 to 85 with acute or convalescent COVID-19. The chain's CDR3 is CASSVAREAGSPLHF. In DNA form, the CDR3 reads TGTGCCAGCAGTGTAGCCCGAGAGGCTGGGTCACCCCTCCACTTT.